The 24 T cell receptor beta chains presented below share a single source sample, sequenced in a study of shared clonotypes between healthy human individuals. The table came from immunoSEQ multiplex PCR; TCRdb's copy has only in-frame clones and leaves some out. The table has over 2 million clones, 85% to 95% seen once. Sequenced material: naive CD4+ T cells sorted from blood. Subset reported: CD45RA+ positively selected. These receptors were taken from a young man in good health.

The CDR3 DNA follows: TGTGCCAGCTCGGGACCTTTGGGCCTATATGGCTACACCTTC. It is translated as CASSGPLGLYGYTF. The chain uses TRBV18 and TRBJ1-2; TRBD1 is a possible D gene (5 bases). The CDR3 contains 14 residues. Trimming took off 6 bases at V and 5 bases at J, with 16 bases between the two ends. Germline assignment: CDR1 KGHSH and CDR2 LQKENI.

The chain has TRBV6-6 and TRBJ2-2; 12 nucleotides align to TRBD2. Germline V gives CDR1 MNHNY, CDR2 SVGAGI (reference sequence). The CDR3 extends over 15 amino acids. Trimming cost V 6 bases and J 5 bases; bases outside gene matches: 4. This chain's CDR3 is CASSPGLAGTGELFF. The CDR3 nucleotides read TGTGCCAGCAGCCCCGGACTAGCGGGGACCGGGGAGCTGTTTTTT.

This chain joins TRBV10-3 and TRBJ1-4; 7 bases are shared with TRBD1. The ends lost 10 bases at V and 8 bases at J; junction bases unmatched: 7. Per the germline V gene, CDR1 is ENHRY and CDR2 is SYGVKD. The CDR3 has 12 residues. The CDR3 reads CATRGDSEKLFF. The DNA for the CDR3 is TGTGCCACACGTGGGGACAGCGAAAAACTGTTTTTT.

The CDR3 DNA is TGTGCCAGCAGTTTCAGGGAGTCGTACTACGAGCAGTACTTC. It codes for CASSFRESYYEQYF. The chain is built from TRBV27 and TRBJ2-7; D assignment may be TRBD1 or TRBD2 (5 bases each). Between the trimmed V and J ends, which lost 3 bases and 3 bases, there was a span of 12 bases. CDR1 is MNHEY, CDR2 SMNVEV, per germline (reference sequence). This CDR3 region has 14 residues.

The chain combines TRBV5-1 with TRBJ2-3; a possible D gene is TRBD1 (5 bases). This CDR3 comprises 15 residues. Germline lookup yields CDR1 SGHRS and CDR2 YFSETQ. V dropped 0 bases and J dropped 2 bases, with 10 bases sitting between them. The CDR3 DNA reads TGCGCCAGCAGCTTGGCCGCCAGGGCCACAGATACGCAGTATTTT. It specifies CASSLAARATDTQYF. Full variable domain (rest looked up from reference TRBV5-1 and TRBJ2-3): KAGVTQTPRYLIKTRGQQVTLSCSPISGHRSVSWYQQTPGQGLQFLFEYFSETQRNKGNFPGRFSGRQFSNSRSEMNVSTLELGDSALYLCASSLAARATDTQYFGPGTRLTVL.

The rearrangement links TRBV5-1 to TRBJ2-7, with 13 bases that match TRBD2. This CDR3 has 15 residues. The germline gives CDR1 SGHRS, CDR2 YFSETQ. The trim removed 4 bases at V and 7 bases at J, leaving 8 bases unmatched. CDR3 in DNA: TGCGCCAGCAGCCCCTGGACTAGCGGGGGACGGGAGCAGTACTTC. It yields the protein CASSPWTSGGREQYF.

The J gene is TRBJ2-7, the V gene TRBV4-3, with no clear D. Trimming shortened V by 0 bases and J by 1 base, and 19 bases separated the two germline ends. Germline values: CDR1 LGHNA, CDR2 YSLEER. This CDR3 has 18 residues. The CDR3 protein is CASSQEAFGATWSYEQYF. The DNA for the CDR3 is TGCGCCAGCAGCCAAGAGGCCTTTGGAGCGACTTGGTCCTACGAGCAGTACTTC.

This sequence joins TRBV28 and TRBJ2-1; 7 nucleotides match TRBD2. The V and J ends lost 6 bases and 9 bases, in that order; junction bases with no gene match: 11. CDR3 size: 14 residues. The germline CDR1 and CDR2 sequences are MDHEN and SYDVKM. CDR3 nucleotides: TGTGCCAGCAGATCTCCCAAACTAGCGAGTGAGCAGTTCTTC. Translation: CASRSPKLASEQFF. Full variable domain (remainder filled in from reference TRBV28 and TRBJ2-1): DVKVTQSSRYLVKRTGEKVFLECVQDMDHENMFWYRQDPGLGLRLIYFSYDVKMKEKGDIPEGYSVSREKKERFSLILESASTNQTSMYLCASRSPKLASEQFFGPGTRLTVL.

Concerning this clone: The same CDR3 can be traced to other DNA sequences in this sample. V usage is TRBV28 and J usage is TRBJ2-7; a weak D match, TRBD1 (5 bases). V gave up 2 bases and J gave up 3 bases, with 17 bases separating them. Germline V gives CDR1 MDHEN, CDR2 SYDVKM. This CDR3 spans 16 amino acids. CDR3 residues: CASSLIGRERGYEQYF. In nucleotides, the CDR3 is TGTGCCAGCAGTTTAATTGGCAGGGAAAGGGGCTACGAGCAGTACTTC.

This chain joins TRBV6-5 and TRBJ2-1; 11 nucleotides align to TRBD1. V lost 5 bases, J lost 8 bases, and 8 bases stayed unmatched. Germline CDR1 reads MNHEY; CDR2 reads SVGAGI. This CDR3 is built from 15 residues. The CDR3 nucleotides are TGTGCCAGCAGTCCCGGGACAGGGGGTTACGATGAGCAGTTCTTC. It encodes CASSPGTGGYDEQFF.

The chain uses TRBV7-8 and TRBJ1-1; D is possibly TRBD1 (5 bases). This CDR3 is built from 16 residues. V lost 0 bases and J lost 4, with 15 bases in between. Looked up from germline, CDR1 is SGHVS and CDR2 is FQNEAQ. CDR3 region: CASSLADSGGVTEAFF. CDR3 coding DNA: TGTGCCAGCAGCTTAGCGGATTCCGGGGGAGTCACTGAAGCTTTCTTT.

The V call is TRBV5-1, the J call TRBJ1-1; TRBD1 is a possible D gene (6 bases). The CDR3 consists of 14 residues. Trimming took 4 bases from V and 4 from J, leaving 14 bases between them. Germline assignment: CDR1 SGHRS and CDR2 YFSETQ. Here the CDR3 reads CASSPEQGFTEAFF. The CDR3 DNA is TGCGCCAGCAGCCCGGAGCAGGGGTTCACTGAAGCTTTCTTT. Combining the CDR3 with reference TRBV5-1 and TRBJ1-1 gives the whole variable domain KAGVTQTPRYLIKTRGQQVTLSCSPISGHRSVSWYQQTPGQGLQFLFEYFSETQRNKGNFPGRFSGRQFSNSRSEMNVSTLELGDSALYLCASSPEQGFTEAFFGQGTRLTVV.

V and J are TRBV6-5 and TRBJ1-4, with no clear D. V was clipped by 0 bases and J by 5 bases, with 7 bases between them. The CDR3 has 14 residues. Per germline, CDR1 MNHEY and CDR2 SVGAGI. CDR3 sequence (DNA): TGTGCCAGCAGTTACTCGGGTCAGAATGAAAAACTGTTTTTT. Protein: CASSYSGQNEKLFF.

This chain connects TRBV7-9 to TRBJ1-1; 8 nucleotides match TRBD1. V was pared by 5 bases and J by 3 bases, with 8 bases of the junction left unmatched. The length of the CDR3 is 15 residues. Germline V CDR1 and CDR2: SEHNR, FQNEAQ (reference sequence). The CDR3 loop reads CASSTRTGLDTEAFF. In DNA, the CDR3 is TGTGCCAGCAGCACCCGGACAGGGTTGGACACTGAAGCTTTCTTT.

In this sample, this clone turned up a few times. The genes are TRBV30 and TRBJ2-7; D is uncertain. This CDR3 contains 15 residues. V lost 5 bases and J 0 bases, leaving 17 bases between the germline ends. Per germline, CDR1 GTSNPN and CDR2 SVGIG (reference sequence). CDR3 sequence reads: CAWGLTTTASYEQYF. The DNA for the CDR3 is TGTGCCTGGGGCCTCACAACGACGGCCTCCTACGAGCAGTACTTC.

V gene TRBV7-9 combines with J gene TRBJ1-4; 9 bases map to TRBD1. Germline trimming cut 6 bases from V and 5 bases from J; bases unmatched to any gene: 7. The CDR3 has 15 amino acids. Germline CDR1 reads SEHNR; CDR2 reads FQNEAQ (reference sequence). CDR3 residues: CASSTGGTGNEKLFF. In DNA form, the CDR3 reads TGTGCCAGCAGTACCGGGGGGACAGGGAATGAAAAACTGTTTTTT. The entire variable domain, with the rest obtained from reference TRBV7-9 and TRBJ1-4, is as follows: DTGVSQNPRHKITKRGQNVTFRCDPISEHNRLYWYRQTLGQGPEFLTYFQNEAQLEKSRLLSDRFSAERPKGSFSTLEIQRTEQGDSAMYLCASSTGGTGNEKLFFGSGTQLSVL.

The sample holds one count of this clone. The identical CDR3 is also encoded by other nucleotide sequences in the sample. The chain uses TRBV5-4 and TRBJ2-5; tentatively, D is TRBD2 (6 bases). Trimming shortened V by 0 bases and J by 5 bases, and 8 bases separated the two germline ends. Germline CDR1 and CDR2: SGHNT and YYREEE (reference sequence). This CDR3 spans 13 amino acids. CDR3 region: CASSLAAGETQYF. The CDR3 DNA reads as TGTGCCAGCAGCTTGGCGGCGGGGGAGACCCAGTACTTC.

This chain connects TRBV28 to TRBJ1-4; no definite D call. Germline V CDR1 and CDR2: MDHEN, SYDVKM. The ends were cut back, 3 bases at V and 2 bases at J, with 10 bases in the middle. The CDR3 spans 15 residues. CDR3 protein: CASSFWRGTNEKLFF. The CDR3 DNA sequence: TGTGCCAGCAGTTTTTGGCGTGGGACTAATGAAAAACTGTTTTTT. The full variable domain, with the rest looked up from reference TRBV28 and TRBJ1-4, is DVKVTQSSRYLVKRTGEKVFLECVQDMDHENMFWYRQDPGLGLRLIYFSYDVKMKEKGDIPEGYSVSREKKERFSLILESASTNQTSMYLCASSFWRGTNEKLFFGSGTQLSVL.

This clone was seen more than once but under ten times. The rearrangement links TRBV10-3 to TRBJ2-2; 9 nucleotides align to TRBD2. V was pared by 0 bases and J by 3 bases, with 2 bases of the junction left unmatched. The CDR3 extends over 16 amino acids. CDR1 ENHRY and CDR2 SYGVKD come from the germline V gene. The CDR3 bases are TGTGCCATCAGTGAGTCCCTAGCGGGGTACACCGGGGAGCTGTTTTTT. Translated: CAISESLAGYTGELFF.

V gene TRBV6-5 combines with J gene TRBJ2-1; TRBD2 might be the D (5 bases). Trimming pared 1 base from V and 9 bases from J, leaving 13 bases between. Germline CDR1 reads MNHEY; CDR2 reads SVGAGI. The CDR3 spans 14 residues. Written as DNA, the CDR3 is TGTGCCAGCAGTTACTTTCACGGAGGTGGTGAGCAGTTCTTC. This gives the protein CASSYFHGGGEQFF.

The CDR3 bases are TGTGCCAGCAGTGACCCGGAAAGGGGTAATAATTCACCCCTCCACTTT. Translation gives CASSDPERGNNSPLHF. V usage is TRBV25-1 and J usage is TRBJ1-6; D may be TRBD1 (5 bases). Germline assignment: CDR1 MGHDK and CDR2 SYGVNS. The germline V and J ends were trimmed by 3 bases and 5 bases, with 14 bases remaining between them. This CDR3 is 16 amino acids long.

This chain uses TRBV19 with TRBJ2-7, with a possible D match to TRBD1 (6 bases). Germline loops: CDR1 LNHDA, CDR2 SQIVND (reference sequence). The CDR3 is made up of 13 amino acids. Trimming took 3 bases from V and 5 from J, leaving 11 bases between them. The CDR3 coding sequence is TGTGCCAGTAGTATTCGCAGGGGCAACGAGCAGTACTTC. It specifies CASSIRRGNEQYF.

V and J are TRBV29-1 and TRBJ2-7, with a tentative D call TRBD2 (6 bases). The CDR3 spans 12 residues. Germline V lookup: CDR1 SQVTM, CDR2 ANQGSEA. This CDR3 is CSVTGLTYEQYF. DNA of the CDR3: TGCAGTGTAACGGGACTCACCTACGAGCAGTACTTC.

The chain recombines TRBV18 with TRBJ2-7, with 12 bases identical to TRBD1. The ends lost 3 bases at V and 6 bases at J; junction bases unmatched: 6. The germline CDR1 and CDR2 sequences are KGHSH and LQKENI. The CDR3 consists of 15 residues. This chain's CDR3 is CASSPAGTGGFEQYF. The CDR3 DNA follows: TGTGCCAGCTCACCCGCCGGGACAGGGGGCTTCGAGCAGTACTTC.